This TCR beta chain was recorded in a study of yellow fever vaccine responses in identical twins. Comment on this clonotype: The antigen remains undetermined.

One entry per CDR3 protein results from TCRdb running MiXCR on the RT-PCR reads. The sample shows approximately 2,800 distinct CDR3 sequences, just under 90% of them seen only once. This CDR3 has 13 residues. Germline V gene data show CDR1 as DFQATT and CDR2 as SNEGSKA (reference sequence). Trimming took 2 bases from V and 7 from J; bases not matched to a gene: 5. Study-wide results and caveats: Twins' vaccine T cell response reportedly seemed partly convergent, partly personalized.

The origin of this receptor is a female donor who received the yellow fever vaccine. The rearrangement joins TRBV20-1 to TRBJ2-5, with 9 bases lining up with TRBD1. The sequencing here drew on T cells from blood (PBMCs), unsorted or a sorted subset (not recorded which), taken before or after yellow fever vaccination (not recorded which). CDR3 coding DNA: TGCAGTGCTAGAATGGACAGGGGTGGGACCCAGTACTTC. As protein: CSARMDRGGTQYF.